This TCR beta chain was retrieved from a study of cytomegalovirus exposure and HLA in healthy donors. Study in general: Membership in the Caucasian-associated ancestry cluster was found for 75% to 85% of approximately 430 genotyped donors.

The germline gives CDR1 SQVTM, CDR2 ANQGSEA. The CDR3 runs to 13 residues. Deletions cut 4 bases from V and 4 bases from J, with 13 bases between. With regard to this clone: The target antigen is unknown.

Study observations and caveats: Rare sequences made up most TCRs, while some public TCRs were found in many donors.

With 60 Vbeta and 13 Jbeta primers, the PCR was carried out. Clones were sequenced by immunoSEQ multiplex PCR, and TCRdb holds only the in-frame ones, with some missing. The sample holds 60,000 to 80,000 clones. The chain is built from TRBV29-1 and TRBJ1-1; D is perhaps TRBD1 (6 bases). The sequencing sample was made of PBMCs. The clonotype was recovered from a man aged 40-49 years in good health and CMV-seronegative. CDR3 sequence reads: CSVALTGSTEAFF. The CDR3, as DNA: TGCAGCGTTGCTCTTACAGGGTCCACTGAAGCTTTCTTT.